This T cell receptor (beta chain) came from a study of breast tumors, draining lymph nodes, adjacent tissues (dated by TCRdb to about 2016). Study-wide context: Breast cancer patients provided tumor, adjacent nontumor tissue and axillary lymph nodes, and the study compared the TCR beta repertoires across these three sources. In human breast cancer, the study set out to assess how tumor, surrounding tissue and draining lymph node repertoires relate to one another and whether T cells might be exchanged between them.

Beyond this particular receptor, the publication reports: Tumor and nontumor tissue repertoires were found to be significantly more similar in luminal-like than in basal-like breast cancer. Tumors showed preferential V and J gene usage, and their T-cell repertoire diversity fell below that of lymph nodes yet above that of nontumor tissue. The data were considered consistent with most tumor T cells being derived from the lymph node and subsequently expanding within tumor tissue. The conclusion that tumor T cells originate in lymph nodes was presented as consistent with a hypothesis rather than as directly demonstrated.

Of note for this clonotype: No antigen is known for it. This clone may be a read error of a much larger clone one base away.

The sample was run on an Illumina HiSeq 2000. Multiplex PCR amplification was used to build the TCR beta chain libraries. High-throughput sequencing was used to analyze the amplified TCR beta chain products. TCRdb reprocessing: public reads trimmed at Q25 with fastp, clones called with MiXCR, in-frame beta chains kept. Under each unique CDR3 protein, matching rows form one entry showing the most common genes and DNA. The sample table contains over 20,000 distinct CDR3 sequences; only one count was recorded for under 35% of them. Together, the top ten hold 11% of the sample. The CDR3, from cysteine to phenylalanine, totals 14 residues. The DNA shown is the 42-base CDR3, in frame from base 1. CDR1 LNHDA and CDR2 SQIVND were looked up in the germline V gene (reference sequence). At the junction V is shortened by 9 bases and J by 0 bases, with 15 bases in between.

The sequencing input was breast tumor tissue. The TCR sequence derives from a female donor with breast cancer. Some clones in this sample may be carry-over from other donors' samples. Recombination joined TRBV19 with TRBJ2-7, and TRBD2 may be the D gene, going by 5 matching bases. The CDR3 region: CASMDSSPSYEQYF. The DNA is TGTGCCAGCATGGACTCTTCCCCCTCCTACGAGCAGTACTTC.